The 8 T cell receptor beta chains given below trace back to one sample, sequenced in a study of cytomegalovirus exposure and HLA in healthy donors. Amplification used 60 Vbeta primers and 13 Jbeta primers. Some clones are missing from TCRdb's copy, which holds only in-frame ones; the method was immunoSEQ multiplex PCR. Its listing shows tens of thousands of clones. The sample was PBMCs. These TCRs come from a female donor in good health and CMV-seropositive.

Here the CDR3 DNA reads TGTGCCAGCAGCCGCCGGGACAGCAGCAATTCACCCCTCCACTTT. It is translated as CASSRRDSSNSPLHF. The chain carries TRBV6-5 and TRBJ1-6; TRBD1 matches at 7 bases. Germline CDR1 reads MNHEY; CDR2 reads SVGAGI. With V trimmed by 6 bases and J by 7 bases, 9 bases remained unmatched. This CDR3 spans 15 amino acids.

The V call is TRBV9, the J call TRBJ2-7, with TRBD2 matching 8 bases. CDR3 length: 15 amino acids. V shed 3 bases, J shed 0 bases, and the junction held 5 bases outside the gene matches. The germline V gene encodes CDR1 SGDLS and CDR2 YYNGEE. For the CDR3, the DNA is TGTGCCAGCAGCGAGACTAGCGAGAGCTCCTACGAGCAGTACTTC. It is translated as CASSETSESSYEQYF.

The rearrangement links TRBV4-1 to TRBJ2-3, with 8 bases identical to TRBD2. V lost 3 bases, J lost 3 bases, and 11 bases stayed unmatched. CDR3 length equals 17 residues. Germline CDR1 is MGHRA and CDR2 is YSYEKL. The CDR3 reads CASSHRSGGLETDTQYF. The DNA of the CDR3 is TGCGCCAGCAGCCACCGATCCGGGGGACTAGAGACAGATACGCAGTATTTT.

The genes are TRBV10-3 and TRBJ2-7, with 8 bases matching TRBD2. Germline lookup yields CDR1 ENHRY and CDR2 SYGVKD. The CDR3 is 14 amino acids. V shed 6 bases, J shed 0 bases, and the junction held 4 bases outside the gene matches. The CDR3 DNA reads TGTGCCATCAGGGGAGCGGGGGCCTCCTACGAGCAGTACTTC. Protein product: CAIRGAGASYEQYF.

This sequence joins TRBV6-5 and TRBJ2-5; TRBD2 matches 9 bases. V lost 0 bases, J lost 4 bases, and 0 bases stayed unmatched. The CDR3 totals 14 residues. Per the germline V gene, CDR1 is MNHEY and CDR2 is SVGAGI. The CDR3 spells CASSYSAGGETQYF. CDR3 in DNA: TGTGCCAGCAGTTACTCAGCGGGAGGAGAGACCCAGTACTTC.

This chain uses TRBV5-1 with TRBJ2-3; perhaps TRBD2 as D (6 bases). V was shortened by 5 bases and J by 2 bases, with 15 bases between the two germline ends. The CDR3 loop spans 15 amino acids. Looked up from germline, CDR1 is SGHRS and CDR2 is YFSETQ. CDR3 in DNA: TGCGCCAGCAGGGAGGGACGCACCTTCACAGATACGCAGTATTTT. Its protein product is CASREGRTFTDTQYF.

The chain combines TRBV7-9 with TRBJ1-2, with 8 positions matching TRBD1. The junction had 3 bases not matched to a gene; V was cut back by 3 bases and J by 6 bases. CDR1 SEHNR and CDR2 FQNEAQ come from the germline V gene (reference sequence). The CDR3 extends over 13 amino acids. The CDR3 region is CASSFRGQDGYTF. CDR3 DNA sequence: TGTGCCAGCAGCTTCAGGGGGCAGGATGGCTACACCTTC.

The J gene is TRBJ2-7, the V gene TRBV7-9, with D unclear. Trimming pared 5 bases from V and 4 bases from J, leaving 12 bases between. The length of the CDR3 is 13 residues. The germline V gene encodes CDR1 SEHNR and CDR2 FQNEAQ (reference sequence). CDR3 protein: CASSPFDGYEQYF. For the CDR3, the DNA is TGTGCCAGCAGCCCCTTTGACGGGTACGAGCAGTACTTC.